These T cell receptor beta chains were read from a single sample in a study of blood T cells in healthy people across ages. TCRdb processed the 5' RACE reads anew with MiXCR; each CDR3 protein has one entry. The sample consists of fewer than 650,000 distinct CDR3 sequences, 25% to 35% of them appearing once. These same data were also listed under a study on T cells of mothers and their children.

Sequenced input: blood. The receptors originated from a boy under 10 years old in good health. Each CDR3 is given with its conserved first and last residue. A D gene is named only where the DNA matches it firmly. Clone size is not always given. Where it is, it says once, few, many or a class for expanded clones.

many	TRBJ1-1	TRBV25-1	-	TGTGCCAGCAGTGACCCGAACACTGAAGCTTTCTTT	CASSDPNTEAFF
-	TRBJ2-1	TRBV20-1	-	TGCAGTGCTAGAGTTCTAGCGCCCCTTGGGAATGAGCAGTTCTTC	CSARVLAPLGNEQFF
few	TRBJ2-7	TRBV7-2	-	TGTGCCAGCAGCCTCGACGGGAACTACGAGCAGTACTTC	CASSLDGNYEQYF
-	TRBJ2-7	TRBV20-1	-	TGCAGTGCTAGAAATAGGGGGGGCTACGAGCAGTACTTC	CSARNRGGYEQYF
few	TRBJ2-5	TRBV4-3	-	TGCGCCAGCAGCCAACTCCCTCTAGGTTTACCCTCTAGGTTCCGTTGGGAAGAGACCCAGTACTTC	CASSQLPLGLPSRFRWEETQYF
few	TRBJ2-3	TRBV5-1	-	TGCGCCAGCAAGGTCGCAGCTAGCACAGATACGCAGTATTTT	CASKVAASTDTQYF
-	TRBJ2-1	TRBV14	-	TGTGCCAGCAGCCAACGCGGGATTTACAATGAGCAGTTCTTC	CASSQRGIYNEQFF
few	TRBJ2-2	TRBV24-1	-	TGTGCCACCAGTGATCCCACAACCGGGGAGCTGTTTTTT	CATSDPTTGELFF
many	TRBJ1-2	TRBV4-1	-	TGCGCCAGCAGCCAAGAGGGGGGAGCAGGCTATGGCTACACCTTC	CASSQEGGAGYGYTF
-	TRBJ2-1	TRBV3-1	TRBD2	TGTGCCAGCAGCCACCTCGGGGGGGGTCAGTTCTTC	CASSHLGGGQFF
-	TRBJ2-7	TRBV9	-	TGTGCCAGCAGCGAGGGATCAGGGACTCCACCCGAGCAGTACTTC	CASSEGSGTPPEQYF
-	TRBJ1-2	TRBV5-1	TRBD1	TGCGCCAGCAGCTTGACCCAGGGGGGCGAAAATGGCTACACCTTC	CASSLTQGGENGYTF
-	TRBJ2-2	TRBV27	-	TGTGCCAGCAGTCCCCGGCACACCGGGGAGCTGTTTTTT	CASSPRHTGELFF
few	TRBJ2-7	TRBV28	-	TGTGCCAGCAGTCCGGAACAGGGTACCTACGAGCAGTACTTC	CASSPEQGTYEQYF
-	TRBJ2-7	TRBV20-1	-	TGCAGTGCCAGATTTGGGGATCACTACGAGCAGTACTTC	CSARFGDHYEQYF
few	TRBJ2-2	TRBV12-3/TRBV12-4	-	TGTGCCAGCATCATAGGGGCCAGTTGGACCGGGGAGCTGTTTTTT	CASIIGASWTGELFF
-	TRBJ1-2	TRBV2	-	TGTGCCAGAAGCCCGGACAGTTACTCCTATGGCTACACCTTC	CARSPDSYSYGYTF
few	TRBJ2-3	TRBV7-8	TRBD2	TGTGCCAGCAGAAGGACTAGCGGGACGTCAACAGATACGCAGTATTTT	CASRRTSGTSTDTQYF
few	TRBJ2-7	TRBV5-6	-	TGTGCCAGCAGCTTGGGAGGGGTCACCTACGAGCAGTACTTC	CASSLGGVTYEQYF
-	TRBJ2-4	TRBV10-3	-	TGTGCCATCAGTGAGTCGACGCGTGGGTTACAAAACATTCAGTACTTC	CAISESTRGLQNIQYF
few	TRBJ2-5	TRBV29-1	-	TGCAGCTCCAGACAACAAGAGACCCAGTACTTC	CSSRQQETQYF
-	TRBJ2-1	TRBV10-1	-	TGCGCCAGCAGTGGGTCGATGAGGGGTGAGCAGTTCTTC	CASSGSMRGEQFF
-	TRBJ2-3	TRBV12-3/TRBV12-4	TRBD1	TGTGCCAGCAGCACAGGGGGAAGCACAGATGCGCAGTATTTT	CASSTGGSTDAQYF
few	TRBJ2-4	TRBV11-2	-	TGTGCCAGCAGGGGCCTAGCGCAAAACATTCAGTACTTC	CASRGLAQNIQYF
few	TRBJ2-2	TRBV6-2/TRBV6-3	-	TGTGCCAGCAGTACAGGGACACCGCCGCCGGGGGAGCTGTTTTTT	CASSTGTPPPGELFF
few	TRBJ2-1	TRBV6-1	TRBD1	TGTGCCAGCAGTGACCCAGGACAGGGGGCAAATGAGCAGTTCTTC	CASSDPGQGANEQFF
few	TRBJ1-2	TRBV20-1	TRBD1	TGCAGTGCTTCTACGGGACAGGGAAGCGGCTATGGCTACACCTTC	CSASTGQGSGYGYTF